This TCR beta chain came from a study of T-cell reconstitution after alpha-beta-depleted transplantation in children. Regarding the study as a whole: Some patients' high day-60 TCRbeta diversity was attributed to recipient cells surviving conditioning. Reportedly, alpha-beta T cells present about two months post-transplant originated from several hundred expanded clones of graft origin. Newly made T cells mostly supplied T-cell counts and diversity one year after transplant.

CDR1 MNHNS and CDR2 SASEGT come from the germline V gene. V lost 5 bases to trimming and J lost 0 bases, with 16 bases between them. The CDR3 length is 16 residues. On this clonotype: Its antigen remains unknown.

The TCRbeta library incorporated unique molecular identifiers. TCRdb fed the PCR reads into MiXCR, producing one record per CDR3 protein. The sample consists of 700,000 or so distinct CDR3 sequences, around 14% of them appearing once. The chain links TRBV6-1 to TRBJ1-1; TRBD1 is a possible D gene (6 bases). The sequence was obtained from a girl aged 2-10 years with congenital amegakaryocytic thrombocytopenia, due to receive a stem cell transplant. Sequenced material: PBMCs, taken before TCRalphabeta/CD19-depleted stem cell transplant. The CDR3, as DNA: TGTGCCAGCAGTCAGGACAGCCCAAGGATGAACACTGAAGCTTTCTTT. As protein: CASSQDSPRMNTEAFF.